The 20 T cell receptor beta chains below all came from one sample that was sequenced in a study of PD-L1 blockade in urothelial cancer (dated by TCRdb to the late 2010s). The time point label, read with the paper, signifies: pretreatment peripheral blood. The library relied on the immunoSEQ multiplex PCR assay. Here the immuneACCESS table is served through TCRdb, limited to in-frame sequences with V and J called. Missing clones are a known gap in these copies; in checked studies unresolved V genes cover under half, and the rest lacks a known reason. The sample includes more than 90,000 clones, with over 75% observed a single time. The ten largest clones take up roughly 2% of the sample. Material: PBMCs, obtained around atezolizumab (anti-PD-L1) treatment. These receptors came from a man in his sixties with urothelial cancer.

V is TRBV6-5 and J is TRBJ1-4, with D possibly being TRBD1 (6 bases). Per the germline V gene, CDR1 is MNHEY and CDR2 is SVGAGI. Deletions cut 6 bases from V and 3 bases from J, with 14 bases between. CDR3 length equals 15 residues. CDR3 region: CASRRQQGANEKLFF. The CDR3 DNA reads as TGTGCCAGCAGAAGACAACAGGGTGCTAATGAAAAACTGTTTTTT.

This chain joins TRBV7-8 and TRBJ1-1; possible D gene TRBD1, 6 bases. Germline V gene sequence: CDR1 SGHVS, CDR2 FQNEAQ. Deletions cut 5 bases from V and 0 bases from J, with 10 bases between. This CDR3 is built from 14 residues. CDR3 sequence (DNA): TGTGCCAGCAGCGCGGACAGATTGAACACTGAAGCTTTCTTT. As protein: CASSADRLNTEAFF.

The chain uses TRBV12-2 and TRBJ2-3; the D call of TRBD2 is as the table states it, not checked on the DNA. TRBV12-2 is noted as a pseudogene. The CDR3 is 17 residues long. The CDR3: CASRLAPGGWKADTQYF. CDR3 nucleotide sequence: TGTGCAAGTCGCTTAGCGCCGGGGGGTTGGAAGGCAGATACGCAGTATTTT.

The rearrangement links TRBV28 to TRBJ2-2; D gene uncertain. V shed 7 bases and J shed 3 bases, with 9 bases lying between them. Germline loops: CDR1 MDHEN, CDR2 SYDVKM. This CDR3 has 13 residues. In DNA form, the CDR3 reads TGTGCCAGCAAGCTGACATACACCGGGGAGCTGTTTTTT. Its translation: CASKLTYTGELFF.

This clone was recorded a few times. J is TRBJ2-3 and V is TRBV6-1; 13 bases agree with TRBD2. CDR1 and CDR2 (germline): MNHNS, SASEGT. Unmatched junction bases numbered 7, after V lost 8 bases and J lost 5 bases. CDR3 length equals 15 residues. CDR3 DNA: TGTGCCAGCGCTCCGGGACTAGCGGGGAGAGATACGCAGTATTTT. This gives the protein CASAPGLAGRDTQYF.

Only a few counts were recorded for this clone. The chain is built from TRBV11-2 and TRBJ2-7; tentative D call: TRBD1 (5 bases). The V and J ends lost 1 base and 3 bases respectively, with 13 bases between them. CDR3 length equals 15 residues. Per germline, CDR1 SGHAT and CDR2 FQNNGV. CDR3 DNA: TGTGCCAGCAGCTTAGGGGCAGGGATCTACTACGAGCAGTACTTC. It yields the protein CASSLGAGIYYEQYF.

The chain recombines TRBV5-4 with TRBJ2-2; 7 nucleotides match TRBD2. CDR1 and CDR2 from the germline V gene are SGHNT and YYREEE (reference sequence). Trimming took 0 bases from V and 4 from J; bases not matched to a gene: 6. The CDR3 has 16 residues. The chain's CDR3 is CASSLDGLEGTGELFF. CDR3 bases: TGTGCCAGCAGCTTGGATGGACTAGAGGGCACCGGGGAGCTGTTTTTT.

The V call is TRBV19, the J call TRBJ1-5; TRBD1 is a possible D gene (5 bases). Germline CDR1 LNHDA, CDR2 SQIVND (reference sequence). The CDR3 sequence is 14 residues long. Trimming left V 10 bases short and J 0 bases short, with 13 bases between. In DNA, the CDR3 is TGTGCCACTAGACAGCCGTATAGCAATCAGCCCCAGCATTTT. Protein: CATRQPYSNQPQHF. Supplemented by reference TRBV19 and TRBJ1-5, the full variable domain reads DGGITQSPKYLFRKEGQNVTLSCEQNLNHDAMYWYRQDPGQGLRLIYYSQIVNDFQKGDIAEGYSVSREKKESFPLTVTSAQKNPTAFYLCATRQPYSNQPQHFGDGTRLSIL.

V gene TRBV5-1 combines with J gene TRBJ1-1; D remains ambiguous. Germline V gene lookup returns CDR1 SGHRS and CDR2 YFSETQ. Trimming shortened V by 0 bases and J by 0 bases, and 12 bases separated the two germline ends. CDR3 length: 16 residues. The CDR3 loop reads CASSLAAGYMNTEAFF. DNA of the CDR3: TGCGCCAGCAGCTTGGCCGCAGGATATATGAACACTGAAGCTTTCTTT.

V usage is TRBV6-6 and J usage is TRBJ2-7, with a tentative D call TRBD1 (6 bases). Germline CDR1 and CDR2: MNHNY and SVGAGI (reference sequence). V was clipped by 5 bases and J by 3 bases, with 14 bases between them. The CDR3 has 14 amino acids. CDR3 residues: CASSIRGLIYEQYF. The CDR3 DNA sequence: TGTGCCAGCAGTATCAGGGGCCTGATCTACGAGCAGTACTTC.

The chain combines TRBV5-1 with TRBJ2-2, with a possible D match to TRBD1 (6 bases). V lost 4 bases and J lost 7, with 14 bases in between. The CDR3 has 14 amino acids. Germline CDR1 reads SGHRS; CDR2 reads YFSETQ. CDR3 amino acids: CASSATQGRGELFF. In nucleotides, the CDR3 is TGCGCCAGCAGCGCCACACAGGGACGCGGGGAGCTGTTTTTT.

The gene calls are TRBV5-1 and TRBJ1-1; D might be TRBD1 (5 bases). Trimming left V 2 bases short and J 1 base short, with 18 bases between. This CDR3 contains 17 residues. Germline V gives CDR1 SGHRS, CDR2 YFSETQ. CDR3 region: CASSFQGVRRGNTEAFF. CDR3 coding DNA: TGCGCCAGCAGCTTCCAAGGGGTTAGAAGGGGGAACACTGAAGCTTTCTTT.

The chain uses TRBV28 and TRBJ2-7; no firm D call. Germline V gene sequence: CDR1 MDHEN, CDR2 SYDVKM. The length of the CDR3 is 13 residues. V dropped 2 bases and J dropped 2 bases, with 7 bases sitting between them. The CDR3 sequence: CASSLGQTYEQYF. Written as DNA, the CDR3 is TGTGCCAGCAGTTTAGGGCAGACCTACGAGCAGTACTTC. The full variable domain, rest sourced from reference TRBV28 and TRBJ2-7, is DVKVTQSSRYLVKRTGEKVFLECVQDMDHENMFWYRQDPGLGLRLIYFSYDVKMKEKGDIPEGYSVSREKKERFSLILESASTNQTSMYLCASSLGQTYEQYFGPGTRLTVT.

The rearrangement links TRBV7-9 to TRBJ1-5; D might be TRBD1 (5 bases). This CDR3 region has 15 residues. CDR1 SEHNR and CDR2 FQNEAQ come from the germline V gene (reference sequence). Deletions cut 5 bases from V and 1 base from J, with 12 bases between. DNA for the CDR3: TGTGCCAGCAGCCCAGGAGGGGAGAGCAATCAGCCCCAGCATTTT. Translating it yields CASSPGGESNQPQHF.

This sequence joins TRBV7-2 and TRBJ1-2; D unresolved. The CDR3 spans 13 residues. Germline V lookup: CDR1 SGHTA, CDR2 FQGNSA. V was clipped by 0 bases and J by 9 bases, with 11 bases between them. For the CDR3, the DNA is TGTGCCAGCAGCTTAGCGCGCGACAATAGCTACACCTTC. Protein product: CASSLARDNSYTF.

The V gene is TRBV27, the J gene TRBJ2-7; unclear D gene. The CDR3 runs to 11 residues. The V end lost 4 bases, the J end lost 3 bases, and 4 bases lay between the germline ends. The germline V gene encodes CDR1 MNHEY and CDR2 SMNVEV (reference sequence). As DNA, the CDR3 is TGTGCCAGCAGTTCCCACTACGAGCAGTACTTC. Translating it yields CASSSHYEQYF.

The V call is TRBV13, the J call TRBJ1-2; tentatively, D is TRBD1 (6 bases). Germline values: CDR1 PRHDT, CDR2 FYEKMQ (reference sequence). The CDR3 runs to 14 residues. Trimming took off 5 bases at V and 0 bases at J, with 10 bases between the two ends. CDR3 region: CASSPGQSNYGYTF. CDR3 sequence (DNA): TGTGCCAGCAGCCCCGGACAGTCTAACTATGGCTACACCTTC.

This rearrangement joins TRBV7-8 to TRBJ2-6; D is possibly TRBD1 (5 bases). The germline V gene encodes CDR1 SGHVS and CDR2 FQNEAQ. Trimming cost V 2 bases and J 4 bases, with 12 bases left between them. The CDR3 extends over 16 amino acids. The CDR3 is CASSLSLGPGANVLTF. The CDR3 nucleotides are TGTGCCAGCAGCTTATCCTTGGGGCCCGGGGCCAACGTCCTGACTTTC.

The chain has TRBV5-6 and TRBJ1-4; 7 bases are a match to TRBD1. From germline, CDR1 is SGHDT and CDR2 YYEEEE. Trimming at V came to 4 bases and at J to 13 bases, leaving 10 bases not matched to a gene. CDR3 length: 13 amino acids. CDR3: CASSNGWDRGLFF. The CDR3 DNA sequence: TGTGCCAGCAGCAATGGCTGGGACAGAGGACTGTTTTTT.

The chain is built from TRBV4-3 and TRBJ1-1; D not certain. This CDR3 contains 14 residues. CDR1 is LGHNA, CDR2 YSLEER, per germline. With 3 bases removed from V and 7 bases from J, the gap between germline ends came to 15 bases. The chain's CDR3 is CASSQGWRESEAFF. For the CDR3, the DNA is TGCGCCAGCAGCCAGGGGTGGAGGGAAAGTGAAGCTTTCTTT.